The 28 T cell receptor beta chains below were found in one sample sequenced in a study of patients and donors after allogeneic stem cell transplantation. TCRdb redid the calling of the RT-PCR reads with MiXCR, one entry per CDR3 protein. The sample lists roughly 230,000 distinct CDR3 sequences; 14% were seen once. The sample consisted of blood, either unsorted or a sorted T cell fraction (not recorded which). The receptors come from a human donor who was either an allogeneic HSCT recipient or a stem cell or donor lymphocyte infusion donor (not recorded which). It is not recorded whose cells these are; they may come from a transplant donor.

This clonotype has ten or more counts. The chain joins TRBV7-8 to TRBJ2-1, with 7 nucleotides matching TRBD2. Trimming took 5 bases from V and 6 from J; bases not matched to a gene: 4. This CDR3 region has 13 residues. Germline V gene lookup returns CDR1 SGHVS and CDR2 FQNEAQ. The CDR3 spells CASSPGGPNEQFF. As DNA, the CDR3 is TGTGCCAGCAGCCCGGGAGGACCCAATGAGCAGTTCTTC.

This clonotype appeared a few times. This chain links TRBV30 with TRBJ2-6; D is undetermined. Germline loops: CDR1 GTSNPN, CDR2 SVGIG (reference sequence). V lost 5 bases and J 2 bases, leaving 10 bases between the germline ends. There are 14 residues in the CDR3. The CDR3 coding sequence is TGTGCCTGGGAGCACGGCCCTGGGGCCAACGTCCTGACTTTC. Translated: CAWEHGPGANVLTF.

Sample share makes this clonotype medium-sized (0.01 to 0.1%). V and J are TRBV10-3 and TRBJ1-2; D ambiguous. CDR1 and CDR2 from the germline V gene are ENHRY and SYGVKD. This CDR3 is 13 amino acids long. V lost 2 bases, J lost 4 bases, and 8 bases lay in between. In DNA form, the CDR3 reads TGTGCCATCAGTGAGCGGGTGCCCTATGGCTACACCTTC. Residues: CAISERVPYGYTF.

This clonotype was counted between two and nine times. The rearrangement joins TRBV12-3 or TRBV12-4 to TRBJ2-7, with D possibly TRBD2 on 6 matching bases. The CDR3 covers 12 residues. V was clipped by 6 bases and J by 6 bases, with 12 bases between them. The CDR3 bases are TGTGCCAGCAGCGGGGACTGGGGCGAGCAGTACTTC. It specifies CASSGDWGEQYF.

The chain employs TRBV29-1 and TRBJ2-7; 11 nucleotides align to TRBD1. CDR3 length: 15 residues. Trimming took 5 bases from V and 3 from J; bases not matched to a gene: 9. CDR1 SQVTM and CDR2 ANQGSEA come from the germline V gene. CDR3 sequence reads: CSVQRGTGGIYEQYF. The CDR3 region has the DNA TGCAGCGTTCAACGAGGGACAGGGGGAATCTACGAGCAGTACTTC.

This clonotype was detected only a few times. The gene calls are TRBV20-1 and TRBJ2-6; 7 bases map to TRBD2. Looked up from germline, CDR1 is DFQATT and CDR2 is SNEGSKA (reference sequence). The V segment lost 1 base and the J segment 0 bases; nucleotides outside the gene matches: 6. The CDR3 extends over 17 amino acids. The CDR3 nucleotides read TGCAGTGCTAGAGGTCGGCGCGGGGGCTCTGGGGCCAACGTCCTGACTTTC. This sequence encodes CSARGRRGGSGANVLTF.

V gene TRBV7-2 combines with J gene TRBJ2-1; 9 bases are shared with TRBD2. Trimming removed 1 base from V and 8 bases from J; junction bases left unmatched: 12. Germline V gene data show CDR1 as SGHTA and CDR2 as FQGNSA. This CDR3 comprises 17 residues. The CDR3 reads CASSLVTAGGPGDEQFF. In DNA form, the CDR3 reads TGTGCCAGCAGCTTAGTTACGGCGGGAGGGCCCGGTGATGAGCAGTTCTTC.

In its sample, this clonotype ranks as medium-sized. The rearrangement links TRBV7-6 to TRBJ1-4; no clear D gene. Germline CDR1 is SGHVS and CDR2 is FNYEAQ. CDR3 length equals 13 residues. V was shortened by 0 bases and J by 8 bases, with 7 bases between the two germline ends. The DNA of the CDR3 is TGTGCCAGCAGCTTAGCTCGTGGGGAAAAACTGTTTTTT. It encodes CASSLARGEKLFF. Variable domain in full (rest from reference TRBV7-6 and TRBJ1-4): GAGVSQSPRYKVTKRGQDVALRCDPISGHVSLYWYRQALGQGPEFLTYFNYEAQQDKSGLPNDRFSAERPEGSISTLTIQRTEQRDSAMYRCASSLARGEKLFFGSGTQLSVL.

This clonotype has more than one count but fewer than ten. The chain joins TRBV11-2 to TRBJ2-5, with TRBD2 matching over 10 bases. This CDR3 is 16 amino acids long. Germline V lookup: CDR1 SGHAT, CDR2 FQNNGV. The V gene end was trimmed by 5 bases and the J gene end by 1 base; junction bases not matched to a gene: 7. Here the CDR3 DNA reads TGTGCCAGCAGCCCCATACTAGCGGGGATCCAAGAGACCCAGTACTTC. Protein product: CASSPILAGIQETQYF.

The chain joins TRBV5-6 to TRBJ1-1; tentatively, D is TRBD1 (5 bases). Germline V gene sequence: CDR1 SGHDT, CDR2 YYEEEE. V dropped 1 base and J dropped 5 bases, with 9 bases sitting between them. This CDR3 comprises 13 residues. In DNA, the CDR3 is TGTGCCAGCAGCTTGACCAGGGCAACTGAAGCTTTCTTT. Amino acid sequence: CASSLTRATEAFF.

The chain recombines TRBV29-1 with TRBJ2-2; 11 bases match TRBD1. This CDR3 comprises 14 residues. The germline gives CDR1 SQVTM, CDR2 ANQGSEA. Unmatched junction bases numbered 6, after V lost 6 bases and J lost 6 bases. CDR3 nucleotides: TGCAGCGTAGCCGGGACAGGGGGACCCGGGGAGCTGTTTTTT. Its translation is CSVAGTGGPGELFF.

This clonotype was picked up many times. The gene calls are TRBV7-6 and TRBJ1-5; D might be TRBD1 (6 bases). V lost 2 bases and J 6 bases, leaving 14 bases between the germline ends. This CDR3 contains 15 residues. Germline V gene data show CDR1 as SGHVS and CDR2 as FNYEAQ. This chain's CDR3 is CASSLYTGMGQPQHF. The CDR3 bases are TGTGCCAGCAGCTTATACACAGGGATGGGTCAGCCCCAGCATTTT.

There are many counts of this clonotype. V usage is TRBV9 and J usage is TRBJ2-3; 7 bases align to TRBD1. Trimming removed 4 bases from V and 6 bases from J; junction bases left unmatched: 8. CDR3 length: 14 residues. The germline gives CDR1 SGDLS, CDR2 YYNGEE. DNA for the CDR3: TGTGCCAGCAGCCCCGACAGGGTTGGGGATACGCAGTATTTT. It translates to CASSPDRVGDTQYF.

This chain uses TRBV20-1 with TRBJ1-2, with TRBD1 identical over 8 bases. The CDR3 is made up of 14 amino acids. Losses at the gene ends were 1 base for V and 6 bases for J; bases not matched to a gene: 7. Germline CDR1 DFQATT, CDR2 SNEGSKA (reference sequence). The CDR3 DNA reads TGCAGTGCTAGAGGCGGACAGGGATGGGATGGCTACACCTTC. Translation: CSARGGQGWDGYTF.

This clonotype was counted only a few times. The CDR3: CASSLAPRTSGQETQYF. CDR3 coding DNA: TGTGCCAGCAGCTTAGCGCCCCGGACTAGCGGACAAGAGACCCAGTACTTC. V usage is TRBV7-9 and J usage is TRBJ2-5; TRBD2 agrees at 10 bases. J gave up 2 bases and V 0 bases, and 6 bases lay outside the gene matches. The CDR3 consists of 17 residues. Germline CDR1 is SEHNR and CDR2 is FQNEAQ (reference sequence).

The chain carries TRBV6-1 and TRBJ1-2; possible D gene TRBD1, 5 bases. The germline V gene has CDR1 MNHNS and CDR2 SASEGT. V was pared by 5 bases and J by 2 bases, with 18 bases between. The CDR3 totals 16 residues. CDR3 residues: CASSQSTPRGNYGYTF. As DNA, the CDR3 is TGTGCCAGCAGTCAAAGCACCCCCCGGGGGAACTATGGCTACACCTTC.

This clonotype was seen many times. The V and J genes are TRBV29-1 and TRBJ2-2; TRBD2 is a possible D gene (5 bases). Germline CDR1 and CDR2: SQVTM and ANQGSEA. The V and J ends lost 4 bases and 4 bases respectively, with 10 bases between them. This CDR3 spans 13 amino acids. The CDR3 here is CSVGRTFTGELFF. CDR3 DNA: TGCAGCGTTGGACGGACTTTCACCGGGGAGCTGTTTTTT.

J is TRBJ1-1 and V is TRBV27; D is unclear. The CDR3 runs 13 residues. V lost 5 bases and J lost 1, with 8 bases in between. CDR1 is MNHEY and CDR2 is SMNVEV in the germline V gene (reference sequence). CDR3 nucleotides: TGTGCCAGCAGTACCAAGGCGAACACTGAAGCTTTCTTT. Its protein is CASSTKANTEAFF.

V and J are TRBV5-1 and TRBJ2-7; 9 bases match TRBD2. Trimming at V came to 0 bases and at J to 2 bases, leaving 6 bases not matched to a gene. CDR1 and CDR2 from the germline V gene are SGHRS and YFSETQ. The CDR3 contains 16 residues. CDR3 in DNA: TGCGCCAGCAGCTTGGATAGCGGCGGGGGGGCCTACGAGCAGTACTTC. It encodes CASSLDSGGGAYEQYF.

There are a few counts of this clonotype. The chain links TRBV28 to TRBJ2-1, with D possibly matching TRBD2 (6 bases). Germline assignment: CDR1 MDHEN and CDR2 SYDVKM. CDR3 length equals 12 residues. V was shortened by 5 bases and J by 12 bases, with 14 bases between the two germline ends. CDR3 in DNA: TGTGCCAGCAGTATTGTAAGCGGGCGGCAGTTCTTC. It is translated as CASSIVSGRQFF.

This clonotype was counted a few times. The V and J genes are TRBV20-1 and TRBJ2-3; 13 positions agree with TRBD2. CDR1 and CDR2 (germline): DFQATT, SNEGSKA (reference sequence). Unmatched junction bases numbered 13, after V lost 5 bases and J lost 5 bases. This CDR3 has 17 residues. The CDR3 DNA reads TGCAGTGCTTGGACTAGCGGGAGTCGGGGAGCCCAAGATACGCAGTATTTT. Translated: CSAWTSGSRGAQDTQYF.

This clonotype turned up a few times. The chain couples TRBV9 to TRBJ2-7; 10 bases match TRBD2. Germline values: CDR1 SGDLS, CDR2 YYNGEE. The CDR3 sequence is 15 residues long. V trimming: 0 bases; J trimming: 6 bases; junction bases outside the gene matches: 6. The CDR3 nucleotides are TGTGCCAGCAGCGTAGGTAGCGGGGGGCCACGCGAGCAGTACTTC. Residues: CASSVGSGGPREQYF.

This clonotype was detected many times. The V and J genes are TRBV5-1 and TRBJ1-2; D unclear. Trimming removed 0 bases from V and 5 bases from J, with 5 bases in between. CDR3 length: 12 amino acids. Germline-derived CDR1 and CDR2 are SGHRS and YFSETQ. CDR3 protein: CASSLAGYGYTF. CDR3 nucleotides: TGCGCCAGCAGCTTGGCGGGATATGGCTACACCTTC. The full variable domain, in which reference TRBV5-1 and TRBJ1-2 provide the parts outside the CDR3, is KAGVTQTPRYLIKTRGQQVTLSCSPISGHRSVSWYQQTPGQGLQFLFEYFSETQRNKGNFPGRFSGRQFSNSRSEMNVSTLELGDSALYLCASSLAGYGYTFGSGTRLTVV.

The chain combines TRBV24-1 with TRBJ1-2; no clear D gene. Looked up from germline, CDR1 is KGHDR and CDR2 is SFDVKD. The CDR3 consists of 12 residues. V lost 4 bases, J lost 3 bases, and 5 bases lay in between. The CDR3 DNA is TGTGCCACCAGTGAAGGATACTATGGCTACACCTTC. The encoded protein is CATSEGYYGYTF.

This clonotype was seen ten or more times. This sequence joins TRBV4-3 and TRBJ2-3, with 8 bases identical to TRBD2. This CDR3 is 17 amino acids long. The V segment lost 0 bases and the J segment 7 bases; nucleotides outside the gene matches: 12. Per the germline V gene, CDR1 is LGHNA and CDR2 is YSLEER. In nucleotides, the CDR3 is TGCGCCAGCAGCCAAGAGTCAAGCGGGGGAACAAGCAATACGCAGTATTTT. Residues: CASSQESSGGTSNTQYF.

This clonotype was detected only a few times. V and J are TRBV20-1 and TRBJ2-1; D unclear. The V gene's germline CDR1 is DFQATT and CDR2 SNEGSKA (reference sequence). This CDR3 is 11 amino acids long. The ends were cut back, 3 bases at V and 7 bases at J, with 7 bases in the middle. CDR3 sequence (DNA): TGCAGTGCTAGTTCGGAAAATGAGCAGTTCTTC. Encoded protein: CSASSENEQFF.

This clonotype has a handful of counts. This chain joins TRBV7-3 and TRBJ2-2, with D maybe TRBD1 (7 bases). Germline V gives CDR1 SGHTA, CDR2 FQGTGA. This CDR3 has 15 residues. Trimming shortened V by 3 bases and J by 5 bases, and 13 bases separated the two germline ends. Here the CDR3 reads CASSFGQAGTGELFF. The DNA for the CDR3 is TGTGCCAGCAGCTTTGGACAGGCGGGGACCGGGGAGCTGTTTTTT.

There are a few counts of this clonotype. The chain combines TRBV18 with TRBJ2-2; 7 positions match TRBD1. V shed 3 bases and J 4 bases; nucleotides not matched to a gene: 11. The CDR3 extends over 17 amino acids. CDR1 and CDR2 from the germline V gene are KGHSH and LQKENI. In DNA form, the CDR3 reads TGTGCCAGCTCACCCCCCCGCGCGACAGGGAGCACCGGGGAGCTGTTTTTT. Residues: CASSPPRATGSTGELFF.